The following is a T cell receptor beta chain sequence with its context. The data originate from a study of blood T cell repertoires in COVID-19. As for the study in general: Whether acute or convalescent, the COVID-19 samples came from the United States, Italy and Spain. Sources were T cells, B-cell-depleted T cells, or PBMCs; the material itself was cDNA or gDNA.

Trimming left V 4 bases short and J 1 base short, with 10 bases between. This CDR3 is 15 amino acids long. Germline values: CDR1 SGHAT, CDR2 FQNNGV. Only in-frame clones appear in the TCRdb table, and some are missing; sequencing was by immunoSEQ multiplex PCR. Of roughly 29,000 clones detected, approximately 83% appear once; the ten largest clones hold more than 25%. This chain joins TRBV11-2 and TRBJ2-2; D is possibly TRBD2 (5 bases). The sequence was collected from a woman older than 75 with COVID-19, enrolled during active disease. Sequences were obtained from peripheral blood. The CDR3 region is CASSSGLLNTGELFF. The CDR3 region has the DNA TGTGCCAGCAGCTCTGGACTCCTGAACACCGGGGAGCTGTTTTTT. Full variable domain (rest looked up from reference TRBV11-2 and TRBJ2-2): EAGVAQSPRYKIIEKRQSVAFWCNPISGHATLYWYQQILGQGPKLLIQFQNNGVVDDSQLPKDRFSAERLKGVDSTLKIQPAKLEDSAVYLCASSSGLLNTGELFFGEGSRLTVL.